This TCR beta chain derives from a study of cytomegalovirus exposure and HLA in healthy donors. Study observations and caveats: A later analysis found TCR association rates differed by HLA locus, highest for DRB1 and lowest for HLA-C. Cytomegalovirus status, reportedly, was diagnosed with high specificity and sensitivity by the classifier. Earlier analysis found most TCR beta V segments productive about 87% or about 30% of the time. As a later analysis showed, a missense DCLRE1C variant was linked to trimming of TCR beta V- and J-genes.

Germline CDR1 SGHAT, CDR2 FQNNGV. Trimming cost V 5 bases and J 3 bases, with 5 bases left between them. The CDR3 contains 13 residues. This clone was recorded only once. The target antigen is unknown. PCR involved 60 Vbeta and 13 Jbeta primers. Produced via immunoSEQ multiplex PCR; TCRdb's table is partial and in-frame only. The sample carries over 75,000 clones, around 76% recorded once. The sample comprised PBMCs. The TCR originated in a man aged 40-50 years in good health and CMV-seropositive. The J gene is TRBJ1-6, the V gene TRBV11-2; D unclear. As DNA, the CDR3 is TGTGCCAGCAGCCCCCGCTATAATTCACCCCTCCACTTT. Translated, it gives CASSPRYNSPLHF.